One sample yielded the 22 T cell receptor beta chains listed below, sequenced in a study of blood T cell repertoires in COVID-19. Only in-frame clones appear in the TCRdb table, and some are missing; sequencing was by immunoSEQ multiplex PCR. This table has over 400,000 clones, approximately 85% appearing once. Specimen: peripheral blood. The receptor set was obtained from a human donor in a cohort sampled during active COVID-19.

Remarks on this clone: The sample contains more than one DNA sequence encoding this CDR3. The gene calls are TRBV6-5 and TRBJ2-7, with TRBD2 as a possible D gene (5 bases). Looked up from germline, CDR1 is MNHEY and CDR2 is SVGAGI. The CDR3 covers 13 residues. Deletions cut 3 bases from V and 2 bases from J, with 8 bases between. The CDR3 DNA follows: TGTGCCAGCAGTTATCGGGGAGCCTACGAGCAGTACTTC. It yields the protein CASSYRGAYEQYF.

The rearrangement links TRBV28 to TRBJ2-2, with D tentatively TRBD1 (6 bases). V was clipped by 2 bases and J by 4 bases, with 17 bases between them. The CDR3 extends over 17 amino acids. Germline CDR1 and CDR2: MDHEN and SYDVKM. CDR3 nucleotide sequence: TGTGCCAGCAGTTTACTTTTTTTTGGCAGGGGCACCGGGGAGCTGTTTTTT. This translates into CASSLLFFGRGTGELFF.

The rearrangement joins TRBV23-1 to TRBJ2-7; weak D call: TRBD1 (6 bases). TRBV23-1 is recorded as an ORF, its role being uncertain. The CDR3 sequence is 17 residues long. V lost 1 base and J 2 bases, leaving 18 bases between the germline ends. CDR3 DNA: TGCGCCAGCAGTCAATGGGTTCAACAGGGCCTTACCTACGAGCAGTACTTC. Encoded protein: CASSQWVQQGLTYEQYF.

The chain joins TRBV19 to TRBJ2-7, with D possibly being TRBD1 (6 bases). V was pared by 4 bases and J by 5 bases, with 18 bases between. Looked up from germline, CDR1 is LNHDA and CDR2 is SQIVND (reference sequence). The CDR3 totals 15 residues. The CDR3 bases are TGTGCCAGTAGTACTCCGGGACAACCGTTTGACGAGCAGTACTTC. This encodes CASSTPGQPFDEQYF.

V and J are TRBV7-2 and TRBJ2-5; weak D call: TRBD1 (6 bases). CDR1 is SGHTA and CDR2 is FQGNSA in the germline V gene. Between the trimmed V and J ends, which lost 7 bases and 1 base, there was a span of 13 bases. The CDR3 consists of 14 residues. For the CDR3, the DNA is TGTGCCAGCAAGATACAGGGTTTCCAAGAGACCCAGTACTTC. Translation: CASKIQGFQETQYF.

In its sample, this clone was seen a few times. This chain connects TRBV27 to TRBJ1-2; D gene uncertain. V was cut by 6 bases and J by 0 bases, with 23 bases left in between. CDR3 length: 18 residues. Germline-derived CDR1 and CDR2 are MNHEY and SMNVEV (reference sequence). CDR3 DNA: TGTGCCAGCAGGGAACTCGGCGGCAAGGAGCTCTCTAACTATGGCTACACCTTC. Translating it yields CASRELGGKELSNYGYTF.

V gene TRBV7-9 combines with J gene TRBJ2-5; D call uncertain. CDR3 size: 12 residues. Germline V gives CDR1 SEHNR, CDR2 FQNEAQ (reference sequence). Trimming took off 3 bases at V and 5 bases at J, with 7 bases between the two ends. CDR3 in amino acids: CASSFSGETQYF. As DNA, the CDR3 is TGTGCCAGCAGCTTTTCGGGTGAGACCCAGTACTTC.

The chain is built from TRBV11-2 and TRBJ2-3; 7 nucleotides line up with TRBD1. The germline V gene has CDR1 SGHAT and CDR2 FQNNGV. V lost 6 bases to trimming and J lost 0 bases; unmatched junction nucleotides: 12. This CDR3 has 17 residues. The CDR3 loop is CASSPRGQLGSTDTQYF. DNA of the CDR3: TGTGCCAGCAGTCCAAGGGGACAGTTGGGTAGCACAGATACGCAGTATTTT.

The V gene is TRBV6-1, the J gene TRBJ2-3; the D gene is possibly TRBD1 (5 bases). Germline V gene lookup returns CDR1 MNHNS and CDR2 SASEGT. V gave up 3 bases and J gave up 4 bases, with 14 bases separating them. The CDR3 totals 15 residues. The CDR3, as DNA: TGTGCCAGCAGTGACAGGGATGGTCAGGCAGATACGCAGTATTTT. It is translated as CASSDRDGQADTQYF.

Of note for this clone: One end of the junction fails to match germline, which may point to a read error. CDR3 loop: CASRQGPEQYF. CDR3 sequence (DNA): TGTGCCAGCAGACAAGGGCCCGAGCAGTACTTC. The V and J genes are TRBV3-1 (or the pseudogene TRBV3-2) and TRBJ2-7; D is unresolved. Germline V gene data show CDR1 as LGHDT and CDR2 as YNNKEL (reference sequence). CDR3 length equals 11 residues.

The V gene is TRBV7-9, the J gene TRBJ2-7; 8 nucleotides match TRBD2. The trim removed 5 bases at V and 4 bases at J, leaving 13 bases unmatched. The CDR3 is 16 amino acids. Germline V gene lookup returns CDR1 SEHNR and CDR2 FQNEAQ (reference sequence). The CDR3 protein is CASSPPKAGLEYEQYF. The CDR3 DNA reads as TGTGCCAGCAGCCCACCTAAAGCGGGACTAGAGTACGAGCAGTACTTC.

In this sample, this clone turned up once. The rearrangement links TRBV30 to TRBJ1-1; the D gene is possibly TRBD1 (5 bases). The CDR3 is made up of 12 amino acids. The V and J ends lost 4 bases and 8 bases respectively, with 14 bases between them. In germline, CDR1 is GTSNPN, CDR2 SVGIG (reference sequence). The DNA of the CDR3 is TGTGCCTGGACAAGGGGAAAACCCGAAGCTTTCTTT. It codes for CAWTRGKPEAFF.

V gene TRBV6-5 combines with J gene TRBJ2-5; 7 bases are shared with TRBD1. With 6 bases clipped from V and 5 bases from J, the junction kept 12 bases outside the gene matches. This CDR3 region has 15 residues. CDR1 is MNHEY, CDR2 SVGAGI, per germline. CDR3: CASRQGQLVLETQYF. In nucleotides, the CDR3 is TGTGCCAGCAGGCAGGGACAGCTAGTTTTGGAGACCCAGTACTTC.

This chain uses TRBV27 with TRBJ1-5; a weak D match, TRBD1 (5 bases). The CDR3 is 16 amino acids. CDR1 MNHEY and CDR2 SMNVEV come from the germline V gene (reference sequence). V was shortened by 2 bases and J by 5 bases, with 16 bases between the two germline ends. The CDR3 coding sequence is TGTGCCAGCAGTTTACAGGGTGCCACAATAGATCAGCCCCAGCATTTT. This translates into CASSLQGATIDQPQHF.

V and J are TRBV9 and TRBJ1-1; D is undetermined. The CDR3 runs to 15 residues. The V end lost 0 bases, the J end lost 10 bases, and 19 bases lay between the germline ends. The germline CDR1 and CDR2 sequences are SGDLS and YYNGEE. Here the CDR3 reads CASSVGPQAGVGAFF. The CDR3 DNA reads as TGTGCCAGCAGCGTAGGGCCCCAAGCGGGAGTGGGAGCTTTCTTT.

Only one count was recorded for this clone. This chain links TRBV20-1 with TRBJ1-4; D gene ambiguous. Germline V gene lookup returns CDR1 DFQATT and CDR2 SNEGSKA (reference sequence). This CDR3 has 11 residues. V was shortened by 2 bases and J by 8 bases, with 6 bases between the two germline ends. CDR3 sequence: CSARSREKLFF. The DNA of the CDR3 is TGCAGTGCTAGATCTCGGGAAAAACTGTTTTTT.

The rearrangement uses TRBV5-4 and TRBJ2-7, with D possibly being TRBD1 (6 bases). With 6 bases removed from V and 5 bases from J, the gap between germline ends came to 15 bases. The germline V gene encodes CDR1 SGHNT and CDR2 YYREEE (reference sequence). This CDR3 has 13 amino acids. The CDR3 sequence is CASNKQGLDEQYF. The DNA for the CDR3 is TGTGCCAGCAACAAACAGGGTCTAGACGAGCAGTACTTC.

This chain links TRBV3-1 (or the pseudogene TRBV3-2) with TRBJ1-2; 12 nucleotides align to TRBD1. CDR1 and CDR2 from the germline V gene are LGHDT and YNNKEL (reference sequence). V lost 3 bases and J lost 8; bases outside the gene matches: 19. The CDR3 is 19 residues long. The CDR3 spells CASSHIFGTGGLGSGGYTF. The CDR3, as DNA: TGTGCCAGCAGCCATATTTTCGGGACAGGGGGCTTAGGCTCGGGAGGCTACACCTTC.

The CDR3 region has the DNA TGCGCCAGCAGCCAAGATCCCTCCCGATCTTTTGCGGGAGACTCCTACAATGAGCAGTTCTTC. It translates to CASSQDPSRSFAGDSYNEQFF. The chain recombines TRBV4-3 with TRBJ2-1; 7 bases are shared with TRBD2. Per the germline V gene, CDR1 is LGHNA and CDR2 is YSLEER. The V and J ends lost 0 bases and 0 bases, in that order; junction bases with no gene match: 17. The CDR3 consists of 21 residues.

The rearrangement links TRBV28 to TRBJ2-4; 7 nucleotides agree with TRBD2. Germline values: CDR1 MDHEN, CDR2 SYDVKM. The V segment lost 9 bases and the J segment 7 bases; nucleotides outside the gene matches: 9. The CDR3 runs 13 residues. The CDR3 DNA follows: TGTGCCAGTGGGGAGGGAGCGAGGAACATTCAGTACTTC. It specifies CASGEGARNIQYF.

The CDR3 region is CATSRSKGDRLSFF. The CDR3 DNA sequence: TGTGCCACCAGCAGATCCAAGGGGGACCGTTTGTCGTTCTTC. The chain carries TRBV15 and TRBJ2-1, with a tentative D call TRBD1 (6 bases). Trimming shortened V by 2 bases and J by 15 bases, and 20 bases separated the two germline ends. Germline V gene data show CDR1 as LNHNV and CDR2 as YYDKDF (reference sequence). The CDR3 consists of 14 residues.

The chain is built from TRBV5-4 and TRBJ2-1, with 7 bases aligning to TRBD2. In germline, CDR1 is SGHNT, CDR2 YYREEE (reference sequence). The CDR3 totals 15 residues. After removal of 4 bases from V and 1 base from J, the junction contained 5 bases not matched to a gene. The CDR3 DNA follows: TGTGCCAGCAGCCCCGGACTAGAGTCCTACAATGAGCAGTTCTTC. Its protein product is CASSPGLESYNEQFF.